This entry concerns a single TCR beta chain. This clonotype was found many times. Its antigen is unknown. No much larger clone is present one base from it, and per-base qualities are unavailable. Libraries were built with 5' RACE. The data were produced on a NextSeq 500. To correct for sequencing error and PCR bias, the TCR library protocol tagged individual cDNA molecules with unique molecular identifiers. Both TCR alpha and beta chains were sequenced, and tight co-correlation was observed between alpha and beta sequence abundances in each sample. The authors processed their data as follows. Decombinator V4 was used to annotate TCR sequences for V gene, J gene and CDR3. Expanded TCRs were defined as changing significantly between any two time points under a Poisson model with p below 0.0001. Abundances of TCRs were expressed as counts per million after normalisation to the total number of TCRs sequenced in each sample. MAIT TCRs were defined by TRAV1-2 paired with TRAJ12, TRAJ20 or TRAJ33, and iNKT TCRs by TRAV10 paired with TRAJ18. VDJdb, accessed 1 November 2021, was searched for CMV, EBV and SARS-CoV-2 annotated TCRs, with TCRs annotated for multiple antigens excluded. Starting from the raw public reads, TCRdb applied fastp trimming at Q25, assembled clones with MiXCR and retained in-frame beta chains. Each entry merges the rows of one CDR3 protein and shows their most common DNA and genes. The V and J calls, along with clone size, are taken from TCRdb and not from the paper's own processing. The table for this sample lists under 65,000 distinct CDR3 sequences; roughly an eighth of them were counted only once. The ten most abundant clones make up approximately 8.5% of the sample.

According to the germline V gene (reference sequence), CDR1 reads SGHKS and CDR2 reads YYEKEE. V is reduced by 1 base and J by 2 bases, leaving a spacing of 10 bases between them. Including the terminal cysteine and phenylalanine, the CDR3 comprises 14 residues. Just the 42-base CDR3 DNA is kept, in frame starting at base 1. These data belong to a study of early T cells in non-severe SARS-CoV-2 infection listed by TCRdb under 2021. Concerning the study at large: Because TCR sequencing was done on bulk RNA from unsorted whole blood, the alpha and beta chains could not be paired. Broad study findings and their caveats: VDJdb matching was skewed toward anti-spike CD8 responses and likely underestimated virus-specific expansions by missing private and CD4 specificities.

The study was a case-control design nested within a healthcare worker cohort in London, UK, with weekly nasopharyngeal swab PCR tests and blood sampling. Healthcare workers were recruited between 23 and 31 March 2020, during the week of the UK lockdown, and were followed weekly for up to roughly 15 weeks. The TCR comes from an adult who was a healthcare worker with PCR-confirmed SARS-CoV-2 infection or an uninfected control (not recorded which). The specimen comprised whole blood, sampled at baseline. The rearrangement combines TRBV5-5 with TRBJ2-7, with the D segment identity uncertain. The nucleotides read TGTGCCAGCAGCTTGTATCAAGGGACCTACGAGCAGTACTTC. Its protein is CASSLYQGTYEQYF. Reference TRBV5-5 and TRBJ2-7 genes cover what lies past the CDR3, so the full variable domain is DAGVTQSPTHLIKTRGQQVTLRCSPISGHKSVSWYQQVLGQGPQFIFQYYEKEERGRGNFPDRFSARQFPNYSSELNVNALLLGDSALYLCASSLYQGTYEQYFGPGTRLTVT.